This TCR beta chain was obtained from a study of T cell responses to AZD1222 COVID-19 vaccine. The wider study: Second-dose groups at about 4 or about 12 weeks were pooled. Notes on the study in general: Samples come after the peak T cell response, not at day 14. The donor group comprised mostly white British people and more females; the analysis possibly underestimated clonal diversity. Nearly half of spike-specific TCRs reportedly target unmutated variant regions.

The length of the CDR3 is 18 residues. Germline trimming cut 3 bases from V and 0 bases from J; bases unmatched to any gene: 9. CDR1 and CDR2 from the germline V gene are ENHRY and SYGVKD. This clone was found once. Its antigen is undetermined. Clones were sequenced by immunoSEQ multiplex PCR, and TCRdb holds only the in-frame ones, with some missing. The sample has about 150,000 clones, about 93% seen once. The TCR sequence derives from an adult in good health. The rearrangement joins TRBV10-3 to TRBJ2-3; 10 bases map to TRBD2. The starting material was peripheral blood, obtained on day 0 of AZD1222 vaccination. The CDR3 region is CAISDPTSGEPSTDTQYF. CDR3 DNA sequence: TGTGCCATCAGTGATCCAACTAGCGGGGAACCTAGCACAGATACGCAGTATTTT.